This T cell receptor beta chain was sequenced in a study of cytomegalovirus exposure and HLA in healthy donors. Regarding the study as a whole: The authors later linked a missense DCLRE1C variant to TCR beta V- and J-gene trimming. In a later analysis, productive TCRs from donors in an Asian-associated ancestry cluster reportedly carried fewer N-insertions than the cohort mean. In vitro assays verified that three CMV-associated chains recognized CMV antigens specifically.

Worth noting for this clone: Its target is unknown.

The study ran its PCR with 60 Vbeta and 13 Jbeta primers. Clones were sequenced by immunoSEQ multiplex PCR, and TCRdb holds only the in-frame ones, with some missing. The data show some 120,000 clones, approximately 68% seen once. V was clipped by 0 bases and J by 4 bases, with 10 bases between them. The CDR3 consists of 14 residues. The germline CDR1 and CDR2 sequences are GTSNPN and SVGIG (reference sequence). Sequenced sample: PBMCs. The chain uses TRBV30 and TRBJ1-5; D not certain. This clonotype originated in a man aged 25-45 years in good health and CMV-seropositive. The CDR3 DNA reads TGTGCCTGGAGTGTGACGGCGGGGAATCAGCCCCAGCATTTT. Protein product: CAWSVTAGNQPQHF.